This T cell receptor (beta chain) was captured in a study of blood T cells in healthy people across ages. Germline values: CDR1 LNHNV, CDR2 YYDKDF (reference sequence). After removal of 4 bases from V and 9 bases from J, the junction contained 12 bases not matched to a gene. The CDR3 spans 17 residues. For the second PCR, which ran for roughly 6 to 12 cycles, a sample-barcoded 5' primer and a J-beta primer mix were used. MiXCR was run by TCRdb on the 5' RACE reads, yielding one entry per CDR3 protein. The data hold over 1,200,000 distinct CDR3 sequences, with approximately 63% observed a single time.

The sequence was obtained from a man aged 18 to 29 in good health. The gene calls are TRBV15 and TRBJ2-1; 13 nucleotides agree with TRBD2. Sequenced sample: blood. The CDR3 sequence is CATSKIPGTSGMGEQFF. In DNA form, the CDR3 reads TGTGCCACCAGCAAAATACCCGGGACTAGCGGGATGGGTGAGCAGTTCTTC.